The text below deals with one T cell receptor (beta chain). Its antigen target is currently unknown. No base-level quality is on record; no much larger clone is a single base apart. The germline ends are 13 bases apart after V is trimmed by 2 bases and J by 5 bases. In the germline V gene, CDR1 corresponds to MNHNS and CDR2 to SASEGT. Counted from cysteine to phenylalanine, this CDR3 has 15 amino acids. The CDR3 DNA has 45 bases and is translated from base 1. This sample was included in a study of shared clonotypes between healthy human individuals (dated by TCRdb to 2020 to 2022). Turning to the overall study: The cohort included three men and a couple of women between 18 and 49 years of age. Per donor, three plates each were used for CD4 naive and CD4 memory, two for CD8 naive, and one for CD8 memory. To estimate repertoire size and how much clonotypes are shared between individuals, the study performed deep sequencing of blood TCR repertoires from a handful of healthy adults. Libraries were prepared and TCR repertoires were sequenced by different laboratories using diverse techniques, in order to increase sequencing depth and limit assay-specific biases. Per donor, leukapheresis produced somewhere between about 0.94 and 9 billion PBMCs.

Overall study outcomes, separate from this receptor: Rarefaction of sorted-subset datasets indicated incomplete sequencing despite the large sequencing depth. Compared with non-shared clonotypes, clonotypes shared by all four sorted-subset donors had higher generation probabilities. When four donors were compared, the shared fraction of clonotypes was about 5% for naive CD4, 3.5% to 4% for naive CD8, roughly 2.5% for memory CD4, and about 0.36% for memory CD8. Because the study included only a small number of donors, the genetic and exposure-history diversity represented was limited. Sampling was limited to blood, and TCR repertoires in tissue likely differ from TCR repertoires in blood. Pairwise subsampling indicated that sequencing depth was expected to affect the degree of clonotype sharing among donors. Estimated clonotype richness was generally larger for naive than for memory subsets.

Donors were healthy HIV-negative adults with no recently reported acute infections or vaccinations. Only Caucasian adults living in Nashville, Tennessee, USA were represented among the donors. CD4+ T cells were enriched through magnetic negative selection, after which naive cells were positively selected on CD45RA and the remaining negative fraction served as the memory subset. Blood was obtained by leukapheresis, after which PBMCs were separated by Ficoll-Histopaque density gradient centrifugation and cryopreserved in liquid nitrogen vapor phase. Analytical flow cytometry was used to check the purity and quantity of every magnetically sorted T cell population. Genomic DNA was isolated from every sorted fraction and measured by UV absorbance on a Nanodrop 2000c. Using the deep immunoSEQ assay, multiplex PCR amplified TCR CDR3 regions from genomic DNA. Extracted genomic DNA from each cell subset was distributed evenly across all wells of several immunoSEQ 96-well plates, and each plate was treated as a replicate. Each replicate PCR for sorted subsets received about 200 ng genomic DNA, equal to about 30,000 T cell genomes. The purified libraries were quantified using a Qubit 3.0 fluorometer, sized with a Bioanalyzer 2100, and then quantified again using the KAPA Library Quantification kit. Each immunoSEQ 96-well plate was sequenced on its own single-read 150-cycle Illumina NextSeq 550 flow cell. The paper's processing steps were these. The immunoSEQ output contained only junctional sequences without quality scores, so filtering could not match that applied to full-length reads. To assign V/J genes and CDR3, sequences were annotated against IMGT germline references using PyIR, a Python wrapper for IgBLAST v1.9. Reads with weak V/J assignments (E-value above 1e-6), missing CDR3, stop codons, out-of-frame junctions, or ambiguous translated residues were removed. V3J clonotypes were defined as sequences sharing an identical inferred V gene, J gene, and CDR3 amino acid sequence. To compute the percentage overlap between repertoires, the number of shared unique clonotypes was divided by the size of the smaller repertoire. Three approaches were used to assess repertoire richness: RTK rarefaction, the Chao1 estimator, and Recon v2.1 estimates of unobserved clonotypes. OLGA was used to compute generation probabilities for all TCRbeta clonotypes that the gDNA method yielded from several donors. TCRdb obtained this table from immuneACCESS and retained in-frame rearrangements with V and J assigned. These tables miss some clones; where compared with another copy, unresolved V genes account for less than half of the shortfall, and the remainder is unexplained. D and trimming were read from the DNA, whereas the V and J calls and clone size are those reported in that table. In this sample the table shows roughly 1 million clones, 60% to 80% of which occur a single time. The top ten hold roughly 1.5% of the sample.

In this chain, TRBV6-1 is recombined with TRBJ1-5; D gene: possibly TRBD1, on 6 matching bases. What was sequenced was memory CD4+ T cells sorted from blood. Interpreted using the paper, the cell subset or site label stands for: CD45RA-negative fraction. This TCR derives from a man aged 18 to 29 in good health. The encoded CDR3 is CASSEIMQGHQPQHF. The nucleotides are TGTGCCAGCAGTGAAATTATGCAGGGGCATCAGCCCCAGCATTTT.